This T cell receptor (beta chain) was obtained from a study of cytomegalovirus exposure and HLA in healthy donors. About the research overall: Unique TCRs from HLA-typed donors, approximately 80 million of them, were held in an early data release.

Primers included in the PCR were 60 Vbeta and 13 Jbeta primers. Original processing methods: Some 12 million shared chains were among the about 80 million unique TCR beta chains that a later analysis counted. Using immunoSEQ multiplex PCR, the repertoire was profiled, and TCRdb retains in-frame clones only, with some absent. The DNA gave D and trimming, while V, J and clone size come from that table. The sample has some 170,000 clones; 70% to 80% are singletons. This clone was found a few times. Germline CDR1 reads SGHTA; CDR2 reads FQGNSA. The CDR3 has 11 residues. V was trimmed by 4 bases and J by 6 bases, leaving 7 bases between them.

The chain links TRBV7-2 to TRBJ2-7; D might be TRBD1 (6 bases). The sequenced material came from PBMCs. This sequence originates from a man between 18 and 29 years old in good health and CMV-seropositive. The CDR3 loop is CASSWGLEQYF. CDR3 DNA sequence: TGTGCCAGCAGCTGGGGGCTCGAGCAGTACTTC.